These T cell receptor beta chains were read from a single sample in a study of shared clonotypes between healthy human individuals. The method was immunoSEQ multiplex PCR; TCRdb's version includes in-frame clones alone and lacks a portion of them. Among about 2 million clones listed, about 95% were seen once. The sequencing input was naive CD8+ T cells sorted from blood. The origin of the receptors is a man aged 18 to 35 in good health. Each CDR3 is given with its conserved first and last residue. The order of the fields is J gene, D gene, clone size, V gene, CDR3 DNA, CDR3 protein. The D gene is left open where the match is weak. Some rows mark clone size as missing; the rest say once, few, many or name a class of expanded clone.

j_gene: TRBJ2-1; d_gene: TRBD2; abundance: NA; v_gene: TRBV13; CDR3nt: TGTGCCAGCAGCTTAGGAGCGGGGGCTAATGAGCAGTTCTTC; CDR3aa: CASSLGAGANEQFF
j_gene: TRBJ2-7; d_gene: TRBD2; abundance: NA; v_gene: TRBV6-1; CDR3nt: TGTGCCAGCAGTGACGGGGCGGGAGGTTATGAGCAGTACTTC; CDR3aa: CASSDGAGGYEQYF
j_gene: TRBJ2-7; d_gene: NA; abundance: once; v_gene: TRBV7-9; CDR3nt: TGTGCCAGCAGCTTTTCCGCGGGGTTAGTATCCTACGAGCAGTACTTC; CDR3aa: CASSFSAGLVSYEQYF
j_gene: TRBJ2-1; d_gene: TRBD2; abundance: NA; v_gene: TRBV11-1; CDR3nt: TGTGCCAGCAGCCCGACTAGCGGGGAATACAATGAGCAGTTCTTC; CDR3aa: CASSPTSGEYNEQFF
j_gene: TRBJ2-5; d_gene: TRBD2; abundance: NA; v_gene: TRBV5-4; CDR3nt: TGTGCCAGCAGGGGACTAGCGGAGACCCAGTACTTC; CDR3aa: CASRGLAETQYF
j_gene: TRBJ1-2; d_gene: NA; abundance: NA; v_gene: TRBV19; CDR3nt: TGTGCCAGTAGTATAGATATAGTGCTTGAGGCGTATCGGGGCTCCACCTTC; CDR3aa: CASSIDIVLEAYRGSTF
j_gene: TRBJ2-5; d_gene: TRBD1; abundance: NA; v_gene: TRBV11-2; CDR3nt: TGTGCCAGCAGCATGGGGACAGGGGGCCTCTTCCAAGAGACCCAGTACTTC; CDR3aa: CASSMGTGGLFQETQYF
j_gene: TRBJ1-1; d_gene: NA; abundance: once; v_gene: TRBV6-5; CDR3nt: TGTGCCAGCAGTTACTCTGTGCTGCCTGGGAACACTGAAGCTTTCTTT; CDR3aa: CASSYSVLPGNTEAFF
j_gene: TRBJ2-3; d_gene: TRBD1; abundance: NA; v_gene: TRBV5-4; CDR3nt: TGTGCCAGCAGCTGGGACAGTTACACAGATACGCAGTATTTT; CDR3aa: CASSWDSYTDTQYF
j_gene: TRBJ2-1; d_gene: NA; abundance: few; v_gene: TRBV7-9; CDR3nt: TGTGCCAGCAGCTTAGTGGGGAATGAGCAGTTCTTC; CDR3aa: CASSLVGNEQFF
j_gene: TRBJ2-7; d_gene: TRBD1; abundance: NA; v_gene: TRBV4-1; CDR3nt: TGCGCCAGCAGCCAGAATAAGGGGGCCCTAGGGGGCTACGAGCAGTACTTC; CDR3aa: CASSQNKGALGGYEQYF
j_gene: TRBJ2-1; d_gene: NA; abundance: once; v_gene: TRBV11-3; CDR3nt: TGTGCCAGCAGCCTCGAGGCCGGCGATGAGCAGTTCTTC; CDR3aa: CASSLEAGDEQFF
j_gene: TRBJ1-4; d_gene: NA; abundance: NA; v_gene: TRBV7-9; CDR3nt: TGTGCCAGCAGCTCGGCCCGGTGGGGGGAGTACTCTGAAAAACTGTTTTTT; CDR3aa: CASSSARWGEYSEKLFF
j_gene: TRBJ2-5; d_gene: TRBD2; abundance: NA; v_gene: TRBV28; CDR3nt: TGTGCCAGCAGTTATGGGGGGGGTCCCCAAGAGACCCAGTACTTC; CDR3aa: CASSYGGGPQETQYF
j_gene: TRBJ2-2; d_gene: TRBD2; abundance: NA; v_gene: TRBV7-6; CDR3nt: TGTGCCAGCAGCTTAGGACTAGCGGGAGGGCCGACGAACACCGGGGAGCTGTTTTTT; CDR3aa: CASSLGLAGGPTNTGELFF
j_gene: TRBJ1-2; d_gene: NA; abundance: NA; v_gene: TRBV4-1; CDR3nt: TGCGCCAGCAGCCAGGGGGGGGCGGCAGGGCTCTATGGCTACACCTTC; CDR3aa: CASSQGGAAGLYGYTF
j_gene: TRBJ2-5; d_gene: NA; abundance: NA; v_gene: TRBV6-5; CDR3nt: TGTGCCAGCAGCCCTTCAGAGAGTGGTGAGACCCAGTACTTC; CDR3aa: CASSPSESGETQYF
j_gene: TRBJ2-7; d_gene: TRBD2; abundance: NA; v_gene: TRBV2; CDR3nt: TGTGCCAGCCACGGCGGGGCGGGAGCGCGCCTTTTCGACGAGCAGTACTTC; CDR3aa: CASHGGAGARLFDEQYF
j_gene: TRBJ1-5; d_gene: TRBD1; abundance: NA; v_gene: TRBV7-2; CDR3nt: TGTGCCAGCACCCTGACAGGGTTAGGCAATCAGCCCCAGCATTTT; CDR3aa: CASTLTGLGNQPQHF
j_gene: TRBJ2-3; d_gene: TRBD2; abundance: NA; v_gene: TRBV4-1; CDR3nt: TGCGCCAGCAGCAGCGAGGTAGCGGGAGTCCTCTTCACAGATACGCAGTATTTT; CDR3aa: CASSSEVAGVLFTDTQYF
j_gene: TRBJ1-5; d_gene: NA; abundance: NA; v_gene: TRBV28; CDR3nt: TGTGCCAGCAGTTATGAGGAGTACAATCAGCCCCAGCATTTT; CDR3aa: CASSYEEYNQPQHF
j_gene: TRBJ2-7; d_gene: NA; abundance: NA; v_gene: TRBV5-1; CDR3nt: TGCGCCAGCAGCTGGAGACAGAACACCTACGAGCAGTACTTC; CDR3aa: CASSWRQNTYEQYF
j_gene: TRBJ2-3; d_gene: NA; abundance: NA; v_gene: TRBV5-6; CDR3nt: TGTGCCAGCAGCTCATTTCCACCGGGACACGATAGCACAGATACGCAGTATTTT; CDR3aa: CASSSFPPGHDSTDTQYF
j_gene: TRBJ2-7; d_gene: TRBD2; abundance: once; v_gene: TRBV7-8; CDR3nt: TGTGCCAGCAGCTCGGGACTAGCCAACGAGCAGTACTTC; CDR3aa: CASSSGLANEQYF
j_gene: TRBJ1-1; d_gene: TRBD1; abundance: once; v_gene: TRBV10-3; CDR3nt: TGTGCCACTCTCGACTCAGGGGGCTGGACTGAAGCTTTCTTT; CDR3aa: CATLDSGGWTEAFF
j_gene: TRBJ1-2; d_gene: NA; abundance: NA; v_gene: TRBV6-5; CDR3nt: TGTGCCAGCAGTTACTCGTCAGAAGCTAACTATGGCTACACCTTC; CDR3aa: CASSYSSEANYGYTF
j_gene: TRBJ2-7; d_gene: NA; abundance: NA; v_gene: TRBV13; CDR3nt: TGTGCCAGCAGCCCGCAGGGCGGGGTTTACGAGCAGTACTTC; CDR3aa: CASSPQGGVYEQYF
j_gene: TRBJ2-1; d_gene: NA; abundance: once; v_gene: TRBV5-8; CDR3nt: TGTGCCAGCAGCTTGGAATCAAGCAATGAGCAGTTCTTC; CDR3aa: CASSLESSNEQFF
j_gene: TRBJ2-2; d_gene: TRBD1; abundance: NA; v_gene: TRBV10-3; CDR3nt: TGTGCCATCAGTGATTGGGACAGGGAAAATACGAACACCGGGGAGCTGTTTTTT; CDR3aa: CAISDWDRENTNTGELFF
j_gene: TRBJ1-1; d_gene: NA; abundance: NA; v_gene: TRBV27; CDR3nt: TGTGCCAGCAGTTTATGGGGGGGCGCCACTGAAGCTTTCTTT; CDR3aa: CASSLWGGATEAFF
j_gene: TRBJ2-1; d_gene: TRBD2; abundance: NA; v_gene: TRBV6-5; CDR3nt: TGTGCCACCTCCCCACTGGCGGGAGGGTACAATGAGCAGTTCTTC; CDR3aa: CATSPLAGGYNEQFF
j_gene: TRBJ1-6; d_gene: TRBD1; abundance: few; v_gene: TRBV7-9; CDR3nt: TGTGCCAGCAGCTTCCGGACAGGGGTCAATTCACCCCTCCACTTT; CDR3aa: CASSFRTGVNSPLHF
j_gene: TRBJ2-7; d_gene: TRBD1; abundance: NA; v_gene: TRBV27; CDR3nt: TGTGCCAGCAGTTTACGGGACAGGGGGCCCTACGAGCAGTACTTC; CDR3aa: CASSLRDRGPYEQYF
j_gene: TRBJ2-3; d_gene: NA; abundance: once; v_gene: TRBV7-9; CDR3nt: TGTGCCAGCAGCCCGTGGACTGGAGATACGCAGTATTTT; CDR3aa: CASSPWTGDTQYF
j_gene: TRBJ2-1; d_gene: TRBD2; abundance: NA; v_gene: TRBV27; CDR3nt: TGTGCCAGCAGTTTATCAGCTCGGGCTAGCGGACACAATGAGCAGTTCTTC; CDR3aa: CASSLSARASGHNEQFF
j_gene: TRBJ1-2; d_gene: NA; abundance: once; v_gene: TRBV30; CDR3nt: TGTGCCTGGAGTGTACGCGGGACCTATAACTATGGCTACACCTTC; CDR3aa: CAWSVRGTYNYGYTF
j_gene: TRBJ2-7; d_gene: TRBD2; abundance: NA; v_gene: TRBV2; CDR3nt: TGTGCCAGCAGTGATACTAGCGGGGGGGCCCCTTCCCCCTACGAGCAGTACTTC; CDR3aa: CASSDTSGGAPSPYEQYF
j_gene: TRBJ2-5; d_gene: NA; abundance: NA; v_gene: TRBV7-6; CDR3nt: TGTGCCAGCAGCTCTGAGGGAATGTTACGAGAGACCCAGTACTTC; CDR3aa: CASSSEGMLRETQYF
j_gene: TRBJ2-7; d_gene: NA; abundance: NA; v_gene: TRBV14; CDR3nt: TGTGCCAGCAGCGTAGCCCAGACAGGATACTACGAGCAGTACTTC; CDR3aa: CASSVAQTGYYEQYF
j_gene: TRBJ1-2; d_gene: TRBD1; abundance: NA; v_gene: TRBV6-6; CDR3nt: TGTGCCAGCAGGGAAACAGGGGCTCCTAACTATGGCTACACCTTC; CDR3aa: CASRETGAPNYGYTF
j_gene: TRBJ1-1; d_gene: NA; abundance: NA; v_gene: TRBV2; CDR3nt: TGTGCCAGCAGTGTGCAGTTTAACACTGAAGCTTTCTTT; CDR3aa: CASSVQFNTEAFF
j_gene: TRBJ2-7; d_gene: NA; abundance: once; v_gene: TRBV10-2; CDR3nt: TGCGCCAGCAAATTGACGGAGTCCTACGAGCAGTACTTC; CDR3aa: CASKLTESYEQYF
j_gene: TRBJ2-7; d_gene: NA; abundance: NA; v_gene: TRBV4-1; CDR3nt: TGCGCCAGCAGCCCAATGACCGCGGGACTTATCCACGAGCAGTACTTC; CDR3aa: CASSPMTAGLIHEQYF
j_gene: TRBJ1-1; d_gene: NA; abundance: NA; v_gene: TRBV27; CDR3nt: TGTGCCAGCAGCGAATTAGTGGACAGCACTGAAGCTTTCTTT; CDR3aa: CASSELVDSTEAFF
j_gene: TRBJ2-2; d_gene: TRBD1; abundance: NA; v_gene: TRBV19; CDR3nt: TGTGCCAGTAAAGGCGGACAGGGGTGGGAAGCCGGGGAGCTGTTTTTT; CDR3aa: CASKGGQGWEAGELFF
j_gene: TRBJ2-7; d_gene: NA; abundance: NA; v_gene: TRBV2; CDR3nt: TGTGCCAGCAGTGGCTACAGGAGCTCCTACGAGCAGTACTTC; CDR3aa: CASSGYRSSYEQYF
j_gene: TRBJ2-7; d_gene: TRBD2; abundance: NA; v_gene: TRBV9; CDR3nt: TGTGCCAGCAGCGTAGGCGGGACTAGCGGGATCTACGAGCAGTACTTC; CDR3aa: CASSVGGTSGIYEQYF
j_gene: TRBJ2-7; d_gene: NA; abundance: NA; v_gene: TRBV6-1; CDR3nt: TGTGCCAGCAGTGAATGGGGAAGCTACGAGCAGTACTTC; CDR3aa: CASSEWGSYEQYF
j_gene: TRBJ2-1; d_gene: TRBD2; abundance: NA; v_gene: TRBV2; CDR3nt: TGTGCCAGCAGTATCCAACTAGCGGTCTACAATGAGCAGTTCTTC; CDR3aa: CASSIQLAVYNEQFF
j_gene: TRBJ2-1; d_gene: NA; abundance: NA; v_gene: TRBV5-4; CDR3nt: TGTGCCAGCAGCTTAGGCGGCTCCTACAATGAGCAGTTCTTC; CDR3aa: CASSLGGSYNEQFF
j_gene: TRBJ2-7; d_gene: NA; abundance: NA; v_gene: TRBV9; CDR3nt: TGTGCCAGCAGCGTAGCGGGGGAGCAGTACTTC; CDR3aa: CASSVAGEQYF